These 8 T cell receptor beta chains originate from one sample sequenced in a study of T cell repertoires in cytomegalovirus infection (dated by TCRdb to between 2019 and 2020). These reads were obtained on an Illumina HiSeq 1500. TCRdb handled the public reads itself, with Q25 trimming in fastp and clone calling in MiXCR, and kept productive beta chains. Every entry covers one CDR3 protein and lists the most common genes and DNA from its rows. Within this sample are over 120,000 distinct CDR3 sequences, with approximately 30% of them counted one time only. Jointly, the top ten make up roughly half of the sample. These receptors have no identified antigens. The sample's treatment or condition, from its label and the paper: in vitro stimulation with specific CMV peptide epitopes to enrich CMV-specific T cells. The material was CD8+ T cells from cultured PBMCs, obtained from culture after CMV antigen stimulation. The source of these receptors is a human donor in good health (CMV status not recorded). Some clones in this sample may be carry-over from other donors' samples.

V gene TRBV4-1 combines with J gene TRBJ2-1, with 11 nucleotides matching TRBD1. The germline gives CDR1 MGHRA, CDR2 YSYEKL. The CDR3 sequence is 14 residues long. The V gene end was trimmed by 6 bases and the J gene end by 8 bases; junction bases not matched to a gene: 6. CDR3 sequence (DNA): TGCGCCAGCAGTCCGGGACAGGGGGTCGATGAGCAGTTCTTC. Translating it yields CASSPGQGVDEQFF.

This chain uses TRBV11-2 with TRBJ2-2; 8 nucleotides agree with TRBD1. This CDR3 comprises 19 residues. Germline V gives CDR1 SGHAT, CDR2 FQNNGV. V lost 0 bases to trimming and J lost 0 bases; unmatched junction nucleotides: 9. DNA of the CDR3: TGTGCCAGCAGCTTAGAGGGGTCAGGGGGCACTCCGAACACCGGGGAGCTGTTTTTT. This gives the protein CASSLEGSGGTPNTGELFF.

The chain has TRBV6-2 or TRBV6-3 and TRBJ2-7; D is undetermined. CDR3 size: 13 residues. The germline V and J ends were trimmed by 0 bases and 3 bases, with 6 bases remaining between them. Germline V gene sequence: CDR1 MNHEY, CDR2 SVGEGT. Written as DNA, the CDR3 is TGTGCCAGCAGTTACTCTTCAGTCTACGAGCAGTACTTC. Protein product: CASSYSSVYEQYF.

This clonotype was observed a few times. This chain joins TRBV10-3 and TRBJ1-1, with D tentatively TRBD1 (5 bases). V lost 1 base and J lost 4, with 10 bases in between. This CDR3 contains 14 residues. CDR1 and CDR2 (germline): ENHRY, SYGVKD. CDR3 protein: CAISELSGGTEAFF. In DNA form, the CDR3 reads TGTGCCATCAGTGAGTTATCGGGGGGCACTGAAGCTTTCTTT.

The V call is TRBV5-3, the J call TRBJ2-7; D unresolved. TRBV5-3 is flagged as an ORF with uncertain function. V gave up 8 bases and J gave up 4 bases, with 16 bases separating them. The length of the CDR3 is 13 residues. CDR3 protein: CASSSGKVYEQYF. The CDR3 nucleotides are TGTGCCAGCAGTTCTGGAAAGGTGTACGAGCAGTACTTC.

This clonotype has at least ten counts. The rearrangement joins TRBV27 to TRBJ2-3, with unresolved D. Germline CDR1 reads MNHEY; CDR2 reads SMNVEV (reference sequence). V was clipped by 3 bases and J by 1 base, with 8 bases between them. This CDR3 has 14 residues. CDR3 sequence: CASSFWVGTDTQYF. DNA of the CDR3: TGTGCCAGCAGTTTTTGGGTCGGCACAGATACGCAGTATTTT.

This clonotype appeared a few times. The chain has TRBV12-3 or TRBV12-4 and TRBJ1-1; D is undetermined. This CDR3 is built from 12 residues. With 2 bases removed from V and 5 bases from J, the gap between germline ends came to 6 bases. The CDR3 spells CASSLYGTEAFF. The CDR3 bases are TGTGCCAGCAGTTTATATGGGACTGAAGCTTTCTTT.

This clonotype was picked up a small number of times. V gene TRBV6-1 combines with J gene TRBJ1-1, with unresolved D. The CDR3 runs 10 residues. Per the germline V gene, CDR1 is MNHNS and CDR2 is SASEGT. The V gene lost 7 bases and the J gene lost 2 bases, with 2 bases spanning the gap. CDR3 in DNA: TGTGCCAGCACTAACACTGAAGCTTTCTTT. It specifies CASTNTEAFF.